The entry that follows covers one T cell receptor beta chain sequence. Clones were sequenced by immunoSEQ multiplex PCR, and TCRdb holds only the in-frame ones, with some missing. The table has some 30,000 clones, about 90% seen once. This sample is part of a study of control samples from healthy donors and cancer patients. Unmatched junction bases numbered 7, after V lost 6 bases and J lost 3 bases. The CDR3 extends over 15 amino acids. Germline loops: CDR1 MNHEY, CDR2 SVGAGI. This chain uses TRBV6-5 with TRBJ2-3; 9 bases are shared with TRBD2. Sequencing input: formalin-fixed, paraffin-embedded tissue. The clonotype was recovered from a female donor with melanoma. CDR3 nucleotides: TGTGCCAGCAGGACAATAGCGGGAGCGACAGATACGCAGTATTTT. This translates into CASRTIAGATDTQYF.